This T cell receptor (beta chain) was identified during a study of blood T cell repertoires in COVID-19. Method: immunoSEQ multiplex PCR; TCRdb's copy keeps in-frame clones and lacks some. Among over 200,000 clones listed, around 90% were seen once. Specimen: peripheral blood. The sequence was obtained from a middle-aged woman who had recovered from COVID-19.

In nucleotides, the CDR3 is TGTGCCAGCGCCCCCGAGACTAGGGGCGAGCAGTACTTC. Translation gives CASAPETRGEQYF. The chain combines TRBV18 with TRBJ2-7, with a possible D match to TRBD2 (6 bases). CDR1 KGHSH and CDR2 LQKENI come from the germline V gene. The CDR3 spans 13 residues. V dropped 8 bases and J dropped 6 bases, with 17 bases sitting between them. Full variable domain (rest looked up from reference TRBV18 and TRBJ2-7): NAGVMQNPRHLVRRRGQEARLRCSPMKGHSHVYWYRQLPEEGLKFMVYLQKENIIDESGMPKERFSAEFPKEGPSILRIQQVVRGDSAAYFCASAPETRGEQYFGPGTRLTVT.